The clone carrying this T cell receptor (beta chain) was counted only a few times. The data stem from a study of blood T cells in healthy people across ages. A second roughly 7 to 11 cycle PCR used barcoded and J-beta primers. TCRdb re-called the 5' RACE reads through MiXCR, storing one row per CDR3 protein. The sample lists some 850,000 distinct CDR3 sequences; roughly 26% were seen once. This sample also appeared in a second study, on T cells of mothers and their children.

The source is a boy aged 5-17 years in good health. Material: blood.

As DNA, the CDR3 is TGCGCCAGCAGCTTGTTTCTTGGACAATCCGACTATGGCTACACCTTC. It yields the protein CASSLFLGQSDYGYTF. The chain is built from TRBV5-1 and TRBJ1-2; D possibly corresponds to TRBD1 (5 bases). The CDR3 sequence is 16 residues long. The V end lost 1 base, the J end lost 3 bases, and 16 bases lay between the germline ends. Germline values: CDR1 SGHRS, CDR2 YFSETQ.